This T cell receptor beta chain was obtained from a study of tumor-infiltrating lymphocytes in oesophageal squamous cell carcinoma. In this sample, this clonotype turned up many times. TCRdb re-called the PCR reads with MiXCR, one entry per CDR3 protein. This table holds roughly 20,000 distinct CDR3 sequences, about 40% found once. V was cut by 4 bases and J by 1 base, with 10 bases left in between. The germline V gene encodes CDR1 MNHNS and CDR2 SASEGT. The CDR3 has 14 amino acids. This chain connects TRBV6-1 to TRBJ2-5, with D unclear. Sequencing was performed on normal esophageal tissue next to the tumor. The sequence was obtained from a female donor with esophageal squamous cell carcinoma. CDR3 sequence reads: CASSGRAVQETQYF. The CDR3 DNA reads TGTGCCAGCAGTGGAAGGGCGGTCCAAGAGACCCAGTACTTC.